These 18 T cell receptor beta chains were sequenced from one sample in a study of T-cell reconstitution after alpha-beta-depleted transplantation in children. During its preparation, the TCRbeta library received unique molecular identifiers. TCRdb re-derived calls from the PCR reads in MiXCR, one entry per CDR3 protein. This table has nearly 250,000 distinct CDR3 sequences, 7.5% to 9.5% appearing once. Here the sequenced sample was PBMCs, mostly from graft donor cells, taken 180 days after TCRalphabeta/CD19-depleted stem cell transplant. These receptor sequences come from a male patient aged 5 to 17 who had a stem cell transplant for acute lymphoblastic leukemia, so the T cells may come from the graft donor.

This clonotype was observed many times. CDR3 loop: CASSHSGDEAFF. In nucleotides, the CDR3 is TGTGCCAGCAGCCACTCCGGGGATGAAGCTTTCTTT. This chain joins TRBV6-5 and TRBJ1-1; no reliable D call. V was trimmed by 6 bases and J by 7 bases, leaving 12 bases between them. The CDR3 has 12 amino acids. In germline, CDR1 is MNHEY, CDR2 SVGAGI.

This clonotype was detected a few times. The rearrangement uses TRBV9 and TRBJ2-1; D is perhaps TRBD1 (6 bases). Trimming removed 4 bases from V and 5 bases from J, with 25 bases in between. CDR1 is SGDLS and CDR2 is YYNGEE in the germline V gene. This CDR3 has 18 residues. The CDR3 DNA reads TGTGCCAGCAGCACCGTGTCGGTGGGGGCCAATAGGGACAATGAGCAGTTCTTC. Its protein is CASSTVSVGANRDNEQFF.

This clonotype was counted many times. The chain uses TRBV24-1 and TRBJ2-7; 9 nucleotides line up with TRBD1. The V segment lost 4 bases and the J segment 7 bases; nucleotides outside the gene matches: 13. Per germline, CDR1 KGHDR and CDR2 SFDVKD. This CDR3 has 16 amino acids. The CDR3 DNA reads TGTGCCACCAGTGAACAAGGACAGGGGAACGCGCGGGAGCAGTACTTC. As protein: CATSEQGQGNAREQYF.

At least ten counts were recorded for this clonotype. This rearrangement joins TRBV7-2 to TRBJ1-6; D is perhaps TRBD1 (6 bases). With 5 bases removed from V and 7 bases from J, the gap between germline ends came to 12 bases. This CDR3 spans 14 amino acids. Germline lookup yields CDR1 SGHTA and CDR2 FQGNSA. In DNA, the CDR3 is TGTGCCAGCAGCCGACGCAGGGGAAATTCACCCCTCCACTTT. Protein sequence: CASSRRRGNSPLHF.

This clonotype was seen repeatedly, ten times or more. V and J are TRBV12-3 or TRBV12-4 and TRBJ1-1; possible D gene TRBD1, 6 bases. Trimming shortened V by 7 bases and J by 5 bases, and 17 bases separated the two germline ends. This CDR3 contains 14 residues. The CDR3 nucleotides are TGTGCCAGCAACTTAGGGGGTCGGGGGACTGAAGCTTTCTTT. It codes for CASNLGGRGTEAFF.

This clonotype was observed many times. The chain links TRBV20-1 to TRBJ2-5; 10 bases agree with TRBD1. This CDR3 region has 14 residues. Germline assignment: CDR1 DFQATT and CDR2 SNEGSKA (reference sequence). J lost 5 bases, V lost 5 bases, and 8 bases had no gene match. The CDR3 spells CSAEPGQGRETQYF. Here the CDR3 DNA reads TGCAGTGCTGAGCCGGGACAGGGGCGGGAGACCCAGTACTTC.

This clonotype was recorded at least ten times. The chain employs TRBV20-1 and TRBJ2-2, with 9 bases matching TRBD2. The germline CDR1 and CDR2 sequences are DFQATT and SNEGSKA (reference sequence). J lost 3 bases, V lost 3 bases, and 5 bases had no gene match. This CDR3 contains 15 residues. Here the CDR3 DNA reads TGCAGTGCTAGTTATAGCGGGAGAGACACCGGGGAGCTGTTTTTT. Translation: CSASYSGRDTGELFF.

Ten or more counts support this clonotype. V is TRBV5-1 and J is TRBJ1-4; D remains unclear. The germline gives CDR1 SGHRS, CDR2 YFSETQ. V was pared by 0 bases and J by 4 bases, with 10 bases between. The CDR3 consists of 15 residues. The CDR3 loop reads CASSLAVSFNEKLFF. Written as DNA, the CDR3 is TGCGCCAGCAGCTTGGCCGTCAGTTTTAATGAAAAACTGTTTTTT.

This clonotype has a count of ten or more. The chain links TRBV7-3 to TRBJ2-3; TRBD2 aligns across 8 bases. J was trimmed by 5 bases and V by 4 bases; bases with no gene match: 8. The CDR3 spans 15 residues. The germline gives CDR1 SGHTA, CDR2 FQGTGA. CDR3 in amino acids: CASSSIAGKRDTQYF. The CDR3 bases are TGTGCCAGCAGCTCCATAGCGGGGAAGAGAGATACGCAGTATTTT. Full variable domain (rest looked up from reference TRBV7-3 and TRBJ2-3): GAGVSQTPSNKVTEKGKYVELRCDPISGHTALYWYRQSLGQGPEFLIYFQGTGAADDSGLPNDRFFAVRPEGSVSTLKIQRTERGDSAVYLCASSSIAGKRDTQYFGPGTRLTVL.

This clonotype was recorded at least ten times. V and J are TRBV12-3 or TRBV12-4 and TRBJ2-2; 12 bases agree with TRBD2. CDR3 length equals 17 residues. V trimming: 3 bases; J trimming: 4 bases; junction bases outside the gene matches: 6. Here the CDR3 reads CASSLATSGRSTGELFF. CDR3 DNA: TGTGCCAGCAGTTTGGCTACTAGCGGGAGGTCCACCGGGGAGCTGTTTTTT.

This clonotype was seen at least ten times. V gene TRBV7-3 combines with J gene TRBJ2-2, with D hard to call. CDR3 length: 13 amino acids. Trimming shortened V by 2 bases and J by 5 bases, and 6 bases separated the two germline ends. The germline gives CDR1 SGHTA, CDR2 FQGTGA. The CDR3 DNA reads as TGTGCCAGCAGCTTACCTGGGACCGGGGAGCTGTTTTTT. Translation: CASSLPGTGELFF.

In its sample, this clonotype was seen a few times. The CDR3 loop reads CASTVAFTGELFF. CDR3 nucleotide sequence: TGTGCCAGCACTGTGGCCTTCACCGGGGAGCTGTTTTTT. The V call is TRBV2, the J call TRBJ2-2; D unresolved. CDR3 size: 13 residues. Germline lookup yields CDR1 SNHLY and CDR2 FYNNEI. Between the trimmed V and J ends, which lost 7 bases and 4 bases, there was a span of 10 bases.

This clonotype occurred many times. V is TRBV7-9 and J is TRBJ2-5; D might be TRBD1 or TRBD2, each matching 7 bases. CDR3 size: 14 residues. Trimming left V 5 bases short and J 6 bases short, with 16 bases between. The germline gives CDR1 SEHNR, CDR2 FQNEAQ (reference sequence). This CDR3 is CASSRGGGAQTQYF. DNA for the CDR3: TGTGCCAGCAGCCGGGGAGGGGGCGCCCAGACCCAGTACTTC. Full variable domain (rest looked up from reference TRBV7-9 and TRBJ2-5): DTGVSQNPRHKITKRGQNVTFRCDPISEHNRLYWYRQTLGQGPEFLTYFQNEAQLEKSRLLSDRFSAERPKGSFSTLEIQRTEQGDSAMYLCASSRGGGAQTQYFGPGTRLLVL.

This clonotype was counted many times. The chain carries TRBV6-6 and TRBJ1-5; no clear D gene. The CDR3 extends over 13 amino acids. Germline-derived CDR1 and CDR2 are MNHNY and SVGAGI (reference sequence). Trimming shortened V by 6 bases and J by 4 bases, and 10 bases separated the two germline ends. CDR3 residues: CASRGRRNQPQHF. In DNA form, the CDR3 reads TGTGCCAGCAGGGGTAGAAGGAATCAGCCCCAGCATTTT.

Comment on this clonotype: A much larger clonotype is one base distant, so this may be a read error. The chain is built from TRBV27 and TRBJ2-3; D is unclear. V lost 5 bases and J 6 bases, leaving 15 bases between the germline ends. The CDR3 totals 14 residues. Germline CDR1 reads MNHEY; CDR2 reads SMNVEV (reference sequence). DNA of the CDR3: TGTGCCAGCAGTCTCCCGGACGCCTCGGATACGCAGTATTTT. Protein sequence: CASSLPDASDTQYF.

This clonotype showed up many times. V usage is TRBV5-1 and J usage is TRBJ2-7; 12 positions match TRBD1. The CDR3 length is 21 residues. Germline V gene sequence: CDR1 SGHRS, CDR2 YFSETQ. V was clipped by 2 bases and J by 2 bases; unmatched bases: 20. The DNA for the CDR3 is TGCGCCAGCAGCTTCTCCTCGGCGGGGGGACAGGGGGCCCCTGGGGCCTACGAGCAGTACTTC. Amino acids: CASSFSSAGGQGAPGAYEQYF. Variable domain in full (rest from reference TRBV5-1 and TRBJ2-7): KAGVTQTPRYLIKTRGQQVTLSCSPISGHRSVSWYQQTPGQGLQFLFEYFSETQRNKGNFPGRFSGRQFSNSRSEMNVSTLELGDSALYLCASSFSSAGGQGAPGAYEQYFGPGTRLTVT.

This clonotype showed up just a few times. V and J are TRBV29-1 and TRBJ2-3; D is unresolved. In germline, CDR1 is SQVTM, CDR2 ANQGSEA. The CDR3 consists of 15 residues. The ends were cut back, 4 bases at V and 2 bases at J, with 16 bases in the middle. The CDR3 DNA reads TGCAGCGTTGTATGGACGGCACTTCCCACAGATACGCAGTATTTT. Residues: CSVVWTALPTDTQYF.

The gene calls are TRBV7-2 and TRBJ2-7; 10 bases map to TRBD2. The CDR3 spans 16 residues. Germline V CDR1 and CDR2: SGHTA, FQGNSA. Trimming at V came to 3 bases and at J to 7 bases, leaving 12 bases not matched to a gene. DNA of the CDR3: TGTGCCAGCAGCTTTGGTCGAGCGGGGGGGTCTGGGGAGCAGTACTTC. Its translation is CASSFGRAGGSGEQYF.